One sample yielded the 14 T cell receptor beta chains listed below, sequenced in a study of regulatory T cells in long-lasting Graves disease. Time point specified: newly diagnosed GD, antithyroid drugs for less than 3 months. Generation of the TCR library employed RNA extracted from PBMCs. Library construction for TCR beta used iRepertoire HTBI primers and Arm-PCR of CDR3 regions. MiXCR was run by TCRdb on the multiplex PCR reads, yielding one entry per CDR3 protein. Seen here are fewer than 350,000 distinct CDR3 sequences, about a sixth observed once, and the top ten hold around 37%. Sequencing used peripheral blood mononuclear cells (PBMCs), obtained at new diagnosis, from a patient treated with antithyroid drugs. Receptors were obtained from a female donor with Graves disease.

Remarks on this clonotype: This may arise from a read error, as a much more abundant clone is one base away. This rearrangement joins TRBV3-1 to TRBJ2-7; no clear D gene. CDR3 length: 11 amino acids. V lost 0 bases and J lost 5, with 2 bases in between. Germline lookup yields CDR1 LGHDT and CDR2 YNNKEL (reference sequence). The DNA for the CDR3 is TGTGCCAGCAGCCAAGATCACGAGCAGTACTTC. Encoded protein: CASSQDHEQYF.

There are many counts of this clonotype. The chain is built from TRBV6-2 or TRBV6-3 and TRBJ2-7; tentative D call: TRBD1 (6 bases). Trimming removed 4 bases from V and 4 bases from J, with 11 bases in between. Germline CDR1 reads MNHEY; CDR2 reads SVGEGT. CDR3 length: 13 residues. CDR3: CASSSGGVYEQYF. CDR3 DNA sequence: TGTGCCAGCAGTTCTGGGGGCGTGTACGAGCAGTACTTC.

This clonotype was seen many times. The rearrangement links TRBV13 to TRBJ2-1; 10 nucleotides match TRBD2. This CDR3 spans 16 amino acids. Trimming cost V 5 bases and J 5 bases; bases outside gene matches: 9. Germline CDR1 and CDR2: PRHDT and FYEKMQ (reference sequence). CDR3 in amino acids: CASSPAGTSADNEQFF. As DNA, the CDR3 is TGTGCCAGCAGCCCGGCCGGGACTAGCGCCGACAATGAGCAGTTCTTC. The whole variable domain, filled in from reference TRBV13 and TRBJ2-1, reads AAGVIQSPRHLIKEKRETATLKCYPIPRHDTVYWYQQGPGQDPQFLISFYEKMQSDKGSIPDRFSAQQFSDYHSELNMSSLELGDSALYFCASSPAGTSADNEQFFGPGTRLTVL.

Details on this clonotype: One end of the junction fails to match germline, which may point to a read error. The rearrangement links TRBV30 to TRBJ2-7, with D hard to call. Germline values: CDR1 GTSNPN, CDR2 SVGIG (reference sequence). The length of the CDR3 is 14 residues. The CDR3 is CACSWRHADPFSNF. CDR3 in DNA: TGTGCCTGCAGTTGGCGTCACGCAGACCCGTTTAGTAACTTC.

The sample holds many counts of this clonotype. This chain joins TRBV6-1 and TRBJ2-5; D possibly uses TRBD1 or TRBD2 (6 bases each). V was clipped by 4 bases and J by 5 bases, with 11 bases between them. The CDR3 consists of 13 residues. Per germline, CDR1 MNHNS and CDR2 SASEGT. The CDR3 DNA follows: TGTGCCAGCAGTGTTGGGGGGCCGGAGACCCAGTACTTC. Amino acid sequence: CASSVGGPETQYF.

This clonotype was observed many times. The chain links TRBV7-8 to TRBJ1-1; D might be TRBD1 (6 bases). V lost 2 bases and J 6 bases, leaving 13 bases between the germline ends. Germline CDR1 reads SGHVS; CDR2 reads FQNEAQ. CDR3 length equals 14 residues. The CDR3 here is CASSLQSGVAEAFF. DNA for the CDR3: TGTGCCAGCAGCTTACAATCAGGGGTGGCTGAAGCTTTCTTT.

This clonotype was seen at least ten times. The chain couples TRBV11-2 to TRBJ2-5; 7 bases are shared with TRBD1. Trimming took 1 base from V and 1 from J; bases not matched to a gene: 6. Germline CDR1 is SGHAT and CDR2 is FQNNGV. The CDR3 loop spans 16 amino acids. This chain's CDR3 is CASSLGPQGTQETQYF. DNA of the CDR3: TGTGCCAGCAGCTTAGGTCCACAGGGGACCCAAGAGACCCAGTACTTC.

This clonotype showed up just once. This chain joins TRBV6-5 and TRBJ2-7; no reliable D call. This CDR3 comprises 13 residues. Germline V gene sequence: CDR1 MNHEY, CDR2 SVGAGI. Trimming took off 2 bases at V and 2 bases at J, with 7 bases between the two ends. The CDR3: CASSYIPPYEQYF. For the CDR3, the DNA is TGTGCCAGCAGTTACATACCCCCCTACGAGCAGTACTTC.

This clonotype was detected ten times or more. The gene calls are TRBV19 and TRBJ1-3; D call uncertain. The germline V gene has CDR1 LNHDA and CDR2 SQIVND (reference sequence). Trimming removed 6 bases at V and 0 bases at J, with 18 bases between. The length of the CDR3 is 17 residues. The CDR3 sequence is CASRGLGRQSSGNTIYF. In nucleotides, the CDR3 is TGTGCCAGTAGGGGTCTCGGACGTCAAAGCTCTGGAAACACCATATATTTT.

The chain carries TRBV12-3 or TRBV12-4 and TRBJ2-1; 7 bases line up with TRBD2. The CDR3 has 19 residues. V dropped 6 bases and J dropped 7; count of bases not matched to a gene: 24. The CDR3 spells CASSVGRTSADPLRNEQFF. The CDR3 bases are TGTGCCAGCAGCGTAGGGAGAACTAGCGCAGATCCACTTCGGAATGAGCAGTTCTTC.

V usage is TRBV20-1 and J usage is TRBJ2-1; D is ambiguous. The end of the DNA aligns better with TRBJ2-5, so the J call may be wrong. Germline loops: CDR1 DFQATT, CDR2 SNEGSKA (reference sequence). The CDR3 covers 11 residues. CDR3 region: CSARDLQTQYF. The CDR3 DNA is TGCAGTGCTAGAGACTTGCAGACCCAGTACTTC.

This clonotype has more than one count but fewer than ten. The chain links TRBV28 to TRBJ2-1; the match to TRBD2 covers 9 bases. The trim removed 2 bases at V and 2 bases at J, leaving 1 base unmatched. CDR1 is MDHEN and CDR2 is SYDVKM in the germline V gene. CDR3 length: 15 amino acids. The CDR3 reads CASSLRTSAYNEQFF. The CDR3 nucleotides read TGTGCCAGCAGTTTAAGGACTAGCGCCTACAATGAGCAGTTCTTC.

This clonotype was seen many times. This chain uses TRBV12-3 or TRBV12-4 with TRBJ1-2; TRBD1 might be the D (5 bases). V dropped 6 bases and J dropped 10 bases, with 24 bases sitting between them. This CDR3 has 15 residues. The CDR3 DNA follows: TGTGCCAGCAGCCGCCGGGGGGGTGTCTTGATCGACTACACCTTC. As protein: CASSRRGGVLIDYTF.

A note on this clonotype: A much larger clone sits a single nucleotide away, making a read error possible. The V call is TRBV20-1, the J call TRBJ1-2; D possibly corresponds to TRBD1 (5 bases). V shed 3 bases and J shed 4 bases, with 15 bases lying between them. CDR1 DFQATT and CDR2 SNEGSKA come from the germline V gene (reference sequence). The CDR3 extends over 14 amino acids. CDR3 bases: TGCAGTGCTAGGGATTGGACGGGGGGCTATGGCTACACCTTC. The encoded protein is CSARDWTGGYGYTF.